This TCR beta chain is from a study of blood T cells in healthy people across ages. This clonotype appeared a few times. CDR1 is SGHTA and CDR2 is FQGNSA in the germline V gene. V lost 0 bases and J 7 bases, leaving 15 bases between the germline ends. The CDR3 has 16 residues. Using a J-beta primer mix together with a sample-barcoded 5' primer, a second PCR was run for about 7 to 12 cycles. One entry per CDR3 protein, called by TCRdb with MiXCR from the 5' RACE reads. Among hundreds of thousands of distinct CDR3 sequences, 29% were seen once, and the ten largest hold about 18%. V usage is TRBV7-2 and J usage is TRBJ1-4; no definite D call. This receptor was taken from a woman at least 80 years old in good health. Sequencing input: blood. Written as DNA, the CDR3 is TGTGCCAGCAGCTTAGCGGCTCACGCCCGGGTTGAAAAACTGTTTTTT. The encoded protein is CASSLAAHARVEKLFF.